The T cell receptor (beta chain) described here comes from a study of blood T cell repertoires in COVID-19. In the study overall: PBMCs, B-cell-depleted T cells, or T cells provided the cDNA or gDNA that made up the material.

Clones were sequenced by immunoSEQ multiplex PCR, and TCRdb holds only the in-frame ones, with some missing. The sample has 250,000 or so clones, approximately 90% seen once. CDR1 is SGHTS, CDR2 YDEGEE, per germline. CDR3 length: 17 residues. V trimming: 3 bases; J trimming: 4 bases; junction bases outside the gene matches: 5. Specimen: PBMCs or T cells enriched from blood (not recorded which). The chain couples TRBV5-8 to TRBJ2-2; 14 positions agree with TRBD2. This sequence originates from a man aged 35 to 55 who had recovered from COVID-19. CDR3 region: CASSSGLAGAGTGELFF. The CDR3 DNA follows: TGTGCCAGCAGCTCGGGACTAGCGGGAGCCGGCACCGGGGAGCTGTTTTTT. Filled out from reference TRBV5-8 and TRBJ2-2, the complete variable domain reads EAGVTQSPTHLIKTRGQQATLRCSPISGHTSVYWYQQALGLGLQFLLWYDEGEERNRGNFPPRFSGRQFPNYSSELNVNALELEDSALYLCASSSGLAGAGTGELFFGEGSRLTVL.